This passage covers 6 T cell receptor beta chains from one sample sequenced in a study of post-analysis software for immune sequencing data. The study, taken as a whole, reports: When patients were compared with controls, about 5 TRBV segments were more frequent, TRBV5-6, TRBV5-1 and TRBV20-1 among them.

Prepared TCR beta cDNA libraries contained unique molecular identifiers. TCRdb processed the PCR reads anew with MiXCR; each CDR3 protein has one entry. The table has some 260,000 distinct CDR3 sequences, 35% to 40% seen once. These receptors have no known antigen. Material for sequencing was blood. All receptors derive from a girl between 10 and 17 years old with multiple sclerosis.

In this sample, this clonotype turned up a few times. The V and J genes are TRBV10-3 and TRBJ2-6, with 9 nucleotides matching TRBD1. This CDR3 has 19 amino acids. Looked up from germline, CDR1 is ENHRY and CDR2 is SYGVKD. Trimming took 0 bases from V and 1 from J; bases not matched to a gene: 7. The CDR3, as DNA: TGTGCCATCAGTGAGTCGGGGGACAGGGCGTTGTCTGGGGCCAACGTCCTGACTTTC. Residues: CAISESGDRALSGANVLTF.

Ten or more counts support this clonotype. The CDR3: CSAQGQEHTEAFF. In DNA form, the CDR3 reads TGCAGTGCTCAGGGGCAGGAGCACACTGAAGCTTTCTTT. The V call is TRBV20-1, the J call TRBJ1-1; possible D gene TRBD1, 6 bases. Per germline, CDR1 DFQATT and CDR2 SNEGSKA (reference sequence). The CDR3 length is 13 residues. The V and J ends lost 5 bases and 3 bases respectively, with 13 bases between them.

This clonotype showed up many times. This chain connects TRBV3-1 to TRBJ2-2; the D call may be TRBD1 or TRBD2 (5 bases each). Trimming shortened V by 0 bases and J by 2 bases, and 7 bases separated the two germline ends. The CDR3 covers 15 residues. The germline V gene has CDR1 LGHDT and CDR2 YNNKEL (reference sequence). As DNA, the CDR3 is TGTGCCAGCAGCCAAGAGGGGGTTAACACCGGGGAGCTGTTTTTT. It specifies CASSQEGVNTGELFF. The full variable domain, its missing parts supplied by reference TRBV3-1 and TRBJ2-2, is DTAVSQTPKYLVTQMGNDKSIKCEQNLGHDTMYWYKQDSKKFLKIMFSYNNKELIINETVPNRFSPKSPDKAHLNLHINSLELGDSAVYFCASSQEGVNTGELFFGEGSRLTVL.

Regarding this clonotype: A read error is possible here, since a much larger clone lies one base away. The chain links TRBV6-1 to TRBJ2-4; D is unclear. Germline V gene data show CDR1 as MNHNS and CDR2 as SASEGT. The CDR3 runs 11 residues. The CDR3 is CASSDFDIRYF. The CDR3 bases are TGTGCCAGCAGTGACTTCGACATTCGGTACTTC.

Many counts were recorded for this clonotype. The chain carries TRBV29-1 and TRBJ1-2; TRBD1 is a possible D gene (5 bases). Trimming left V 4 bases short and J 8 bases short, with 20 bases between. This CDR3 has 14 amino acids. Germline V gene sequence: CDR1 SQVTM, CDR2 ANQGSEA. DNA of the CDR3: TGCAGCGTTGTTGAAATGGGAGGGGCGGGAGGCTACACCTTC. Protein sequence: CSVVEMGGAGGYTF. Full variable domain (missing parts from reference TRBV29-1 and TRBJ1-2): SAVISQKPSRDICQRGTSLTIQCQVDSQVTMMFWYRQQPGQSLTLIATANQGSEATYESGFVIDKFPISRPNLTFSTLTVSNMSPEDSSIYLCSVVEMGGAGGYTFGSGTRLTVV.

This clonotype was seen many times. The genes are TRBV7-2 and TRBJ2-1; D is undetermined. The CDR3 consists of 11 residues. Germline CDR1 SGHTA, CDR2 FQGNSA. With 10 bases removed from V and 3 bases from J, the gap between germline ends came to 7 bases. This chain's CDR3 is CATRFYNEQFF. The CDR3 DNA follows: TGTGCCACCCGATTCTACAATGAGCAGTTCTTC.